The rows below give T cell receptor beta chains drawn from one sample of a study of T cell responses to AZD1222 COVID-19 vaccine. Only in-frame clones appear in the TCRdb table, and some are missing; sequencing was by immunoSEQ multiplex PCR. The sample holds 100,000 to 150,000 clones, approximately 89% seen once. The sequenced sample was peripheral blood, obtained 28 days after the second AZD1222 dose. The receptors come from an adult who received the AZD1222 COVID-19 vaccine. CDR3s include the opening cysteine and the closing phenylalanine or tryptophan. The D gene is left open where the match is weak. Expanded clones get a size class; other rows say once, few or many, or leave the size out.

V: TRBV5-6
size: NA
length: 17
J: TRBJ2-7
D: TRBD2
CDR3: CASSGTGPSGGLYEQYF
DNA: TGTGCCAGCAGCGGCACAGGTCCTAGCGGGGGGCTTTACGAGCAGTACTTC

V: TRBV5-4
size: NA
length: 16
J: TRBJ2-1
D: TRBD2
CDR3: CASSLEASGGYNEQFF
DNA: TGTGCCAGCAGCTTAGAGGCCAGCGGGGGATACAATGAGCAGTTCTTC

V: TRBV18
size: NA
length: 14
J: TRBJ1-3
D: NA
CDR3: CASSDAGLGNTIYF
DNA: TGTGCCAGCTCGGATGCAGGGTTAGGAAACACCATATATTTT

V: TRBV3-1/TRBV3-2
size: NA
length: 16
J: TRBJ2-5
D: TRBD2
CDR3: CASSTGERGAQETQYF
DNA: TGTGCCAGCAGCACAGGGGAGCGGGGGGCCCAAGAGACCCAGTACTTC

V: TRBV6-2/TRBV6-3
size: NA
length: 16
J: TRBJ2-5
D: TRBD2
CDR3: CASSFGTSGARETQYF
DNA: TGTGCCAGCAGTTTCGGGACTAGCGGGGCTCGAGAGACCCAGTACTTC

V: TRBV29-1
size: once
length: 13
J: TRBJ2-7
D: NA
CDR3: CSVGQTVGDEQYF
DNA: TGCAGCGTTGGACAGACAGTCGGGGACGAGCAGTACTTC

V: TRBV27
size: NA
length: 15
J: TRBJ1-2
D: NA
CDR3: CASSFSQGSYYGYTF
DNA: TGTGCCAGCAGTTTCTCCCAGGGATCCTACTATGGCTACACCTTC

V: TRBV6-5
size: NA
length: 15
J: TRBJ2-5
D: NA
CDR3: CASTLQGGRGETQYF
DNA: TGTGCCAGCACCTTACAGGGAGGGAGGGGAGAGACCCAGTACTTC

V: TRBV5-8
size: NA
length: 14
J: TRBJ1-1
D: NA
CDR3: CASSSTPNQAEAFF
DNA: TGTGCCAGCAGCTCGACCCCGAACCAGGCTGAAGCTTTCTTT

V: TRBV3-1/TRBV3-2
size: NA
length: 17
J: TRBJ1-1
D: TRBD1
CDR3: CASSQDVGGGQGTEAFF
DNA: TGTGCCAGCAGCCAAGATGTAGGAGGGGGCCAGGGCACTGAAGCTTTCTTT

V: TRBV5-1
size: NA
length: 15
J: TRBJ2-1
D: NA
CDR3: CASSLVQGPYNEQFF
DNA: TGCGCCAGCAGCTTGGTTCAGGGGCCCTACAATGAGCAGTTCTTC

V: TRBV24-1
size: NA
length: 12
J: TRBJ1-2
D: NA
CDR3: CATPRGWCGYTF
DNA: TGTGCCACCCCACGAGGGTGGTGTGGCTACACCTTC

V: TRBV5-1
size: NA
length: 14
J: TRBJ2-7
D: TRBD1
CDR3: CASSPGTGIYEQYF
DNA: TGCGCCAGCAGCCCTGGGACAGGGATTTACGAGCAGTACTTC

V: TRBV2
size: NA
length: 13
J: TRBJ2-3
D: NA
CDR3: CASELDVTDTQYF
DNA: TGTGCCAGCGAATTGGACGTTACAGATACGCAGTATTTT

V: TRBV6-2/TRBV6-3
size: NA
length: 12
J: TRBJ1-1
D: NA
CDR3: CASSHWGAEAFF
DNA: TGTGCCAGCAGTCACTGGGGGGCTGAAGCTTTCTTT

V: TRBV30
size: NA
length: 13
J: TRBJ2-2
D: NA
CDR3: CAWSVRRIGELFF
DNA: TGTGCCTGGAGTGTAAGGCGGATCGGGGAGCTGTTTTTT

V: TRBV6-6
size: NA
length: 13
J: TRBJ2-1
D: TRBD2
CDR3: CASSLAGGYEQFF
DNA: TGTGCCAGCAGCTTAGCGGGGGGGTATGAGCAGTTCTTC

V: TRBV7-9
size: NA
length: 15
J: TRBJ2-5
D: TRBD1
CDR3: CASSFLGTGMQTQYF
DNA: TGTGCCAGCAGCTTCCTTGGGACAGGGATGCAGACCCAGTACTTC

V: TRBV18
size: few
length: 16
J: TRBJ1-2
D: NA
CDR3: CASSPPAQPRGYGYTF
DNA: TGTGCCAGCTCACCACCGGCTCAGCCAAGAGGCTATGGCTACACCTTC

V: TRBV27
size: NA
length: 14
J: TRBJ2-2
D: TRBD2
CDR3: CAGRPAGATGELFF
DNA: TGTGCCGGGAGGCCAGCGGGGGCCACCGGGGAGCTGTTTTTT

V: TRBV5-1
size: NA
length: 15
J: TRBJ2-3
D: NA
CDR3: CASSLGWGQADTQYF
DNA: TGCGCCAGCAGCCTGGGGTGGGGCCAGGCAGATACGCAGTATTTT

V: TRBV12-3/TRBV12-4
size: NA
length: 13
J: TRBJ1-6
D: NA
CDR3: CASSQVQFSPLHF
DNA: TGTGCCAGCAGTCAAGTACAGTTCTCACCCCTCCACTTT

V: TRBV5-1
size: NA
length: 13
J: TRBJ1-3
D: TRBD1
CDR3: CASSNDRVNTIYF
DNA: TGCGCCAGCAGTAACGACAGGGTAAACACCATATATTTT

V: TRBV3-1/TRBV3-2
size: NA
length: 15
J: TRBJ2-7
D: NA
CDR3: CASNPPTGPGYEQYF
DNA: TGTGCCAGCAATCCACCGACGGGCCCTGGCTACGAGCAGTACTTC

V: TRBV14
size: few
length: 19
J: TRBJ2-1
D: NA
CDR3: CASSQGLRGSSSSYNEQFF
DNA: TGTGCCAGCAGCCAAGGCTTACGGGGATCGAGCAGCTCCTACAATGAGCAGTTCTTC

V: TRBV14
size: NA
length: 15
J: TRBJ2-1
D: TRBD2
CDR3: CASRVAGGTYNEQFF
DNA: TGTGCCAGCAGGGTAGCGGGGGGCACATACAATGAGCAGTTCTTC

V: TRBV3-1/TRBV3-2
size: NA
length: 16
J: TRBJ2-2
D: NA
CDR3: CASSQFPGVDTGELFF
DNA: TGTGCCAGCAGCCAATTTCCAGGGGTGGACACCGGGGAGCTGTTTTTT

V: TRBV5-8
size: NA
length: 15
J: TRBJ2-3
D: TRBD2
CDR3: CASSGSGGATDTQYF
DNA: TGTGCCAGCAGCGGTAGCGGGGGGGCTACAGATACGCAGTATTTT

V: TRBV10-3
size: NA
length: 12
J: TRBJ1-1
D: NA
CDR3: CASGTGRTEAFF
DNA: TGTGCCTCCGGTACCGGGCGAACGGAAGCTTTCTTT

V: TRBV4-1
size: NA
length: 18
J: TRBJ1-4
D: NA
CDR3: CASSRYRGPTGTNEKLFF
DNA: TGCGCCAGCAGCCGATATCGGGGCCCCACAGGCACGAATGAAAAACTGTTTTTT

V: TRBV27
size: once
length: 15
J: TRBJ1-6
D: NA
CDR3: CASSSPRGGNSPLHF
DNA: TGTGCCAGCAGTTCCCCGCGGGGCGGTAATTCACCCCTCCACTTT

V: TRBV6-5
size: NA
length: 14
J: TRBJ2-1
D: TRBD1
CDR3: CASIPGQGAKEQFF
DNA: TGTGCCAGCATCCCGGGACAGGGGGCAAAAGAGCAGTTCTTC

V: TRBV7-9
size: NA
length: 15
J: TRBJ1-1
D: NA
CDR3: CASRTDLTLNTEAFF
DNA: TGTGCCAGCCGGACAGACCTTACTTTGAACACTGAAGCTTTCTTT

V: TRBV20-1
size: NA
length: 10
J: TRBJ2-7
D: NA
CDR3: CSASREEQYF
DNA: TGCAGTGCTAGCAGGGAGGAGCAGTACTTC

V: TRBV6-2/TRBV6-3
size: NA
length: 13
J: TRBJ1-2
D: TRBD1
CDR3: CASSEYRGYGYTF
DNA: TGTGCCAGCAGTGAGTACAGGGGCTATGGCTACACCTTC

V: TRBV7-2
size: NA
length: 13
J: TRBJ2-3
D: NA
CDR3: CASSLTRSDTQYF
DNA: TGTGCCAGCAGCTTAACGAGGTCAGATACGCAGTATTTT

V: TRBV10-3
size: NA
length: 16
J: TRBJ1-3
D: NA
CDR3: CAISESRAAEGNTIYF
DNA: TGTGCCATCAGTGAGTCTAGGGCCGCCGAAGGAAACACCATATATTTT

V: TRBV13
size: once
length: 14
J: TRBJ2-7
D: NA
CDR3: CASSLVRGQYEQYF
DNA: TGTGCCAGCAGCTTAGTGCGGGGTCAATACGAGCAGTACTTC

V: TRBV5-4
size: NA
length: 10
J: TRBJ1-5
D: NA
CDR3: CASSFQPQHF
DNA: TGTGCCAGCAGCTTTCAGCCCCAGCATTTT

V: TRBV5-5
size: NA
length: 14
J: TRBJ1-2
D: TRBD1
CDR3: CASSWGQGKYGYTF
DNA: TGTGCCAGCAGCTGGGGACAGGGGAAATATGGCTACACCTTC

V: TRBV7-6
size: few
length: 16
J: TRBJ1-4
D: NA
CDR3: CASSPLGGPPNEKLFF
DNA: TGTGCCAGCAGCCCACTCGGGGGGCCACCTAATGAAAAACTGTTTTTT

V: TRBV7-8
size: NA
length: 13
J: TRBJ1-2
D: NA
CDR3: CASSLAGTSGYTF
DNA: TGTGCCAGCAGCTTGGCGGGAACGAGTGGCTACACCTTC

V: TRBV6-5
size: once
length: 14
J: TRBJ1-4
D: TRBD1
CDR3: CASSPGTGLEKLFF
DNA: TGTGCCAGCAGCCCCGGGACAGGGCTTGAAAAACTGTTTTTT

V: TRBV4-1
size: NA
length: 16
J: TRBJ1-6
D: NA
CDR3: CASSQVAQARNSPLHF
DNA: TGCGCCAGCAGCCAAGTTGCGCAGGCAAGGAATTCACCCCTCCACTTT

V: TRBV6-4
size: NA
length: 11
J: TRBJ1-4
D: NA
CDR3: CASRVREKLFF
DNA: TGTGCCAGCAGGGTTCGAGAAAAACTGTTTTTT

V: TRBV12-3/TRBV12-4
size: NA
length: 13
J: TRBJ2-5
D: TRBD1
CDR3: CASRLGGGETQYF
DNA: TGTGCCAGCAGGTTAGGGGGCGGGGAGACCCAGTACTTC

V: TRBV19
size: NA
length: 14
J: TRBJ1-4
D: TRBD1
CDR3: CASTSGQVNEKLFF
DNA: TGTGCCAGTACCTCGGGACAGGTTAATGAAAAACTGTTTTTT

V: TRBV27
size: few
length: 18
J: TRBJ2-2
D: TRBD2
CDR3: CASSFLASGGAGAGELFF
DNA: TGTGCCAGCAGTTTTTTAGCTAGCGGGGGGGCCGGCGCCGGGGAGCTGTTTTTT

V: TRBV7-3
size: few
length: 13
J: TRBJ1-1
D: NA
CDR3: CASSLQRSTEAFF
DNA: TGTGCCAGCAGCTTACAAAGGAGCACTGAAGCTTTCTTT

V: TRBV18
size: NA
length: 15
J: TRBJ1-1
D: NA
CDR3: CASSPPGATNTEAFF
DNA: TGTGCCAGCTCACCCCCAGGGGCTACGAACACTGAAGCTTTCTTT

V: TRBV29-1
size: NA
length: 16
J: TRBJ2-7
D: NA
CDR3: CSVEDKGRGNPYEQYF
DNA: TGCAGCGTTGAAGACAAAGGCAGGGGAAATCCTTACGAGCAGTACTTC

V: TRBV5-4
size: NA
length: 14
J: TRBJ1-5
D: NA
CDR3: CASSLGGEHQPQHF
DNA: TGTGCCAGCAGCCTAGGGGGGGAACATCAGCCCCAGCATTTT

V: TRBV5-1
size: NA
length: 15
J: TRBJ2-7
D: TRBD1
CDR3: CASSSWTGPTYEQYF
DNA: TGCGCCAGCAGCTCGTGGACAGGGCCTACCTACGAGCAGTACTTC

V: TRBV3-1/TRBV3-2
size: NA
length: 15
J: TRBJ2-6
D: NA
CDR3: CASSKGDSGANVLTF
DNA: TGTGCCAGCAGTAAGGGGGACTCTGGGGCCAACGTCCTGACTTTC

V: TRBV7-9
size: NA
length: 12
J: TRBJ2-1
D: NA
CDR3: CASSLEQLRQFF
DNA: TGTGCCAGCAGCTTAGAACAACTCAGGCAGTTCTTC

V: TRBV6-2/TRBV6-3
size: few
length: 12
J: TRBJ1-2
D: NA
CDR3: CASSYGDYGYTF
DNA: TGTGCCAGCAGTTACGGTGACTATGGCTACACCTTC

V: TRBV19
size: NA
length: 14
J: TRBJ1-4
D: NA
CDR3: CASTETATNEKLFF
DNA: TGTGCCAGTACCGAGACAGCAACTAATGAAAAACTGTTTTTT

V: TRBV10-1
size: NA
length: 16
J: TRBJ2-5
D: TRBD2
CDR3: CASSESTSGAQETQYF
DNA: TGCGCCAGCAGTGAGTCGACTAGCGGGGCCCAAGAGACCCAGTACTTC

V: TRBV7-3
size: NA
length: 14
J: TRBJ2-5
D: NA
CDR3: CASSRPGLQETQYF
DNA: TGTGCCAGCAGCCGACCGGGATTACAAGAGACCCAGTACTTC